The rows below give T cell receptor beta chains drawn from one sample of a study of OX40 agonist ivuxolimab in advanced cancers. Sequencing used immunoSEQ multiplex PCR; TCRdb keeps in-frame clones, though not all of them. The table includes about 89,000 clones, 93% detected once. Sequencing used CD4+ or CD8+ T cells sorted from blood, obtained in a trial of the OX40 agonist ivuxolimab. The receptors derive from an adult with an advanced solid tumor such as melanoma, head and neck, liver or kidney cancer. The CDR3 runs from the conserved cysteine through the conserved F or W. The D gene is left open where the match is weak. Expanded clones get a size class; other rows say once, few or many, or leave the size out.

D,V,J,size,CDR3,DNA
-,TRBV15,TRBJ1-6,-,CATSRDQPRSPLHF,TGTGCCACCAGCAGAGATCAACCGAGGTCACCCCTCCACTTT
-,TRBV4-2,TRBJ1-5,-,CASSPIPAGEEPQHF,TGTGCCAGCAGCCCGATCCCCGCGGGAGAAGAGCCCCAGCATTTT
TRBD1,TRBV9,TRBJ2-1,-,CASSVEPRGLDAFF,TGTGCCAGCAGCGTAGAGCCCAGGGGGCTAGACGCGTTCTTC
-,TRBV29-1,TRBJ1-5,-,CSVAPQGSNQPQHF,TGCAGCGTTGCCCCCCAGGGAAGCAATCAGCCCCAGCATTTT
-,TRBV28,TRBJ1-5,-,CASSSLQGSGQPQHF,TGTGCCAGCAGTTCCCTACAGGGTTCGGGGCAGCCCCAGCATTTT
-,TRBV19,TRBJ2-3,-,CASSTFTDTQYF,TGTGCCAGTAGTACTTTCACAGATACGCAGTATTTT
TRBD1,TRBV10-3,TRBJ1-2,-,CAISGGQAPNYGYTF,TGTGCCATCAGTGGGGGACAGGCGCCCAACTATGGCTACACCTTC
TRBD2,TRBV6-5,TRBJ2-1,-,CASSGYGRAAGEQFF,TGTGCCAGCAGTGGATACGGGAGGGCCGCGGGTGAGCAGTTCTTC
-,TRBV27,TRBJ1-5,-,CASRTWGQPQHF,TGTGCCAGCAGGACTTGGGGACAGCCCCAGCATTTT
TRBD1,TRBV6-5,TRBJ1-2,-,CASSFEGASNYGYTF,TGTGCCAGCAGTTTTGAGGGGGCCTCTAACTATGGCTACACCTTC
-,TRBV4-2,TRBJ2-3,-,CASSPGIDRSDTQYF,TGTGCCAGCAGCCCAGGGATAGATCGTTCAGATACGCAGTATTTT
-,TRBV2,TRBJ1-5,-,CASRPDSYNQPQHF,TGTGCCAGCAGGCCGGACAGCTACAATCAGCCCCAGCATTTT
-,TRBV16,TRBJ1-1,-,CASSLYTEAFF,TGTGCCAGCAGCCTCTACACTGAAGCTTTCTTT
TRBD1,TRBV7-2,TRBJ2-7,-,CASSPGQGAYEQYF,TGTGCCAGCAGCCCGGGACAGGGGGCCTACGAGCAGTACTTC
-,TRBV5-1,TRBJ1-6,-,CASSATGLLDSPLHF,TGCGCCAGCAGCGCTACAGGGCTTCTTGATTCACCCCTCCACTTT
TRBD2,TRBV5-1,TRBJ2-3,-,CASSYGGTSDTDTQYF,TGCGCCAGCAGTTACGGGGGGACTTCAGACACAGATACGCAGTATTTT
-,TRBV11-2,TRBJ1-5,few,CASSLEPGQPQHF,TGTGCCAGCAGCTTAGAGCCCGGGCAGCCCCAGCATTTT
-,TRBV7-2,TRBJ2-1,-,CASSLVSSSSVFNEQFF,TGTGCCAGCAGCTTAGTTTCATCCAGTTCGGTATTCAATGAGCAGTTCTTC
-,TRBV10-3,TRBJ2-1,-,CAIRESSYNEQFF,TGTGCCATCCGGGAGAGCTCCTACAATGAGCAGTTCTTC
-,TRBV27,TRBJ2-5,once,CASSFLARVETQYF,TGTGCCAGCAGTTTCCTCGCCAGGGTGGAGACCCAGTACTTC
-,TRBV2,TRBJ2-5,-,CASRPTTIREGTQYF,TGTGCCAGCAGACCGACGACGATAAGGGAAGGGACCCAGTACTTC
TRBD2,TRBV18,TRBJ2-1,-,CASSPGLAGGPYEQFF,TGTGCCAGCTCACCAGGGCTAGCGGGGGGGCCATATGAGCAGTTCTTC
TRBD1,TRBV5-1,TRBJ1-1,-,CASSLEQGEAFF,TGCGCCAGCAGCTTGGAACAGGGGGAAGCTTTCTTT
TRBD2,TRBV9,TRBJ2-3,-,CASSATSGGGPVSTDTQYF,TGTGCCAGCAGCGCTACTAGCGGGGGCGGCCCCGTGTCGACAGATACGCAGTATTTT
-,TRBV7-2,TRBJ2-3,-,CASSLVGSGLYTDTQYF,TGTGCCAGCAGCTTAGTGGGTTCGGGACTCTACACAGATACGCAGTATTTT
-,TRBV9,TRBJ2-2,few,CASSVRSGELFF,TGTGCCAGCAGCGTCCGGTCCGGGGAGCTGTTTTTT
-,TRBV28,TRBJ2-3,-,CASSLSPGLGASTDTQYF,TGTGCCAGCAGTTTATCCCCCGGGCTGGGAGCTAGCACAGATACGCAGTATTTT
-,TRBV6-1,TRBJ1-2,once,CASSELEGSYGYTF,TGTGCCAGCAGTGAATTAGAGGGGTCATATGGCTACACCTTC
TRBD2,TRBV28,TRBJ2-3,-,CASRAAGADTQYF,TGTGCCAGCAGAGCCGCGGGGGCAGATACGCAGTATTTT
TRBD1,TRBV29-1,TRBJ1-2,-,CSVVPDREESHGYTF,TGCAGCGTTGTTCCGGACAGGGAGGAGTCGCATGGCTACACCTTC
-,TRBV6-5,TRBJ2-1,-,CASSYDPFTYNEQFF,TGTGCCAGCAGTTACGACCCCTTCACCTACAATGAGCAGTTCTTC
-,TRBV28,TRBJ2-3,-,CASASGSTDTQYF,TGTGCCAGCGCTTCCGGTTCCACAGATACGCAGTATTTT
-,TRBV5-6,TRBJ2-1,-,CASSSGPGREYNEQFF,TGTGCCAGCAGCTCCGGCCCGGGTCGGGAGTACAATGAGCAGTTCTTC
TRBD1,TRBV30,TRBJ1-2,-,CAWSAGTGRYGYTF,TGTGCCTGGAGTGCCGGGACAGGGCGCTATGGCTACACCTTC
-,TRBV28,TRBJ1-5,-,CASSSGNFVQPQHF,TGTGCCAGCAGTTCTGGGAATTTTGTTCAGCCCCAGCATTTT
TRBD1,TRBV5-1,TRBJ1-5,-,CASSWGTGNQPQHF,TGCGCCAGCAGCTGGGGGACAGGCAATCAGCCCCAGCATTTT
TRBD2,TRBV6-5,TRBJ2-3,-,CASRGGTDTQYF,TGTGCCAGCAGGGGAGGGACAGATACGCAGTATTTT
TRBD1,TRBV19,TRBJ2-1,-,CATNPGQGFTYNEQFF,TGTGCCACAAACCCGGGACAGGGATTCACCTACAATGAGCAGTTCTTC
-,TRBV18,TRBJ2-2,-,CASSPPLAGTLVDTGELFF,TGTGCCAGCTCACCACCTCTGGCAGGAACCCTGGTGGACACCGGGGAGCTGTTTTTT
-,TRBV6-1,TRBJ1-5,-,CASSERALNQPQHF,TGTGCCAGCAGTGAAAGGGCACTCAATCAGCCCCAGCATTTT
-,TRBV19,TRBJ1-5,once,CASSRGPGYQPQHF,TGTGCCAGTAGTAGGGGCCCAGGTTATCAGCCCCAGCATTTT
-,TRBV19,TRBJ1-1,-,CAGGRTLNTEAFF,TGTGCCGGGGGACGGACATTGAACACTGAAGCTTTCTTT
-,TRBV10-3,TRBJ1-1,once,CAISEGTGFATEAFF,TGTGCCATCAGTGAAGGTACAGGGTTTGCCACTGAAGCTTTCTTT
-,TRBV6-1,TRBJ1-3,once,CASRAWGSGNTIYF,TGTGCCAGCAGGGCATGGGGCTCTGGAAACACCATATATTTT
-,TRBV28,TRBJ1-4,once,CASNRGIRVEKLFF,TGTGCCAGCAACCGCGGGATCAGGGTTGAAAAACTGTTTTTT
-,TRBV5-4,TRBJ2-3,-,CASSWTPQGGDTQYF,TGTGCCAGCAGCTGGACTCCCCAGGGCGGAGATACGCAGTATTTT